The T cell receptor beta chain under discussion was sequenced for a study of PD-1 blockade in classical Hodgkin lymphoma. Study-wide results and caveats: Partial responders and progressors had significantly lower baseline TCR diversity.

Profiled with immunoSEQ multiplex PCR; TCRdb holds only in-frame clones, not every one. The sample has around 20,000 clones, around 80% seen once. Relapse was seen in all patients after autologous stem cell transplantation, and brentuximab vedotin exposure was variable. Complete response, partial response or progressive disease were the best responses. The germline CDR1 and CDR2 sequences are SEHNR and FQNEAQ (reference sequence). There are 13 residues in the CDR3. V lost 3 bases and J 7 bases, leaving 13 bases between the germline ends. In the case of this clone: The antigen is unknown.

The TCR was taken from a human donor with classical Hodgkin lymphoma. The sequenced sample was peripheral blood mononuclear cells (PBMCs), obtained before the second cycle of nivolumab. This chain connects TRBV7-9 to TRBJ2-7; D may be TRBD2 (6 bases). The CDR3 loop is CASSFSGVSEQYF. CDR3 nucleotide sequence: TGTGCCAGCAGCTTCTCGGGGGTGAGTGAGCAGTACTTC.